This record covers a single T cell receptor (beta chain). Its antigen remains unknown. As the template, RNA transcripts were used to amplify TCR beta CDR3 regions. Second-round multiplex PCR came after first-round RT-PCR with HTBI primers. TCRdb fed the multiplex PCR reads into MiXCR, producing one record per CDR3 protein. This sample has around 590,000 distinct CDR3 sequences, with 39% found just once. Germline-derived CDR1 and CDR2 are MNHNS and SASEGT. The length of the CDR3 is 17 residues. V gave up 5 bases and J gave up 0 bases; unmatched junction bases: 12. Hyperthyroidism patients were newly diagnosed, ill under 2 months, and aged 18 to 65 years. The sample originates from a study of Graves' ophthalmopathy and Graves' hyperthyroidism. General study findings and limits: The model's ophthalmopathy progression predictions had approximately 71% sensitivity and roughly 72% specificity.

The V call is TRBV6-1, the J call TRBJ1-1; 7 nucleotides line up with TRBD1. The sequence was collected from an adult man with Graves' hyperthyroidism. Specimen: peripheral blood or thyroid tissue (not recorded which). The CDR3 coding sequence is TGTGCCAGCAGTATTGTTTATATGGGACAGCTGAACACTGAAGCTTTCTTT. This sequence encodes CASSIVYMGQLNTEAFF.